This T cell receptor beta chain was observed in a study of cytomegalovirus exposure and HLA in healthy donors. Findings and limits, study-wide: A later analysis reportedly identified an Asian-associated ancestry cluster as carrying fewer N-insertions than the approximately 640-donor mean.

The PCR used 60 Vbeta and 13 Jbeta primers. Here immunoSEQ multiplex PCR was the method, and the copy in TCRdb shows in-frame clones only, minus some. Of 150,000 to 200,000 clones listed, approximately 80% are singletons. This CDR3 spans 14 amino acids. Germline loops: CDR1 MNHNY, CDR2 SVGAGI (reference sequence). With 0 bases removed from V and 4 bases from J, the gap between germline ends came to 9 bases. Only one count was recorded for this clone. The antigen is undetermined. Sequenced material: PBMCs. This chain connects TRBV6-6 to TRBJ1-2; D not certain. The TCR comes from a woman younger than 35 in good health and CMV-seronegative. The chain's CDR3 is CASSYSSGVYGYTF. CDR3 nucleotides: TGTGCCAGCAGTTACTCGTCCGGGGTCTATGGCTACACCTTC.